This TCR beta chain was identified in a study of beta chain features in type 1 diabetes. All of the isolated RNA was reverse transcribed, so expressed TCRB transcripts were sequenced. The method was immunoSEQ multiplex PCR; TCRdb's version includes in-frame clones alone and lacks a portion of them. The data hold fewer than 650,000 clones, with about a sixth observed a single time. The CDR3 sequence is 13 residues long. Germline CDR1 and CDR2: MNHEY and SVGAGI. V shed 7 bases and J shed 5 bases, with 14 bases lying between them. Sorting with CD45RO/CCR7/CD25/CD127/CD95/CD27 yielded naive, central memory, regulatory and stem-like memory CD4+ cells.

Sequenced: naive CD4+ T cells from blood. This TCR came from a man between 18 and 29 years old in good health. This chain uses TRBV6-5 with TRBJ1-1, with D tentatively TRBD1 (5 bases). CDR3 in DNA: TGTGCCAGCACCCTAGAGCGGGGGACTGAAGCTTTCTTT. Its translation: CASTLERGTEAFF.